These 23 T cell receptor beta chains share one sample of origin, sequenced in a study of blood T cell repertoires in COVID-19. This table comes from immunoSEQ multiplex PCR, and its TCRdb copy is limited to in-frame clones, with some not included. Of roughly 100,000 clones in the sample, about 89% were seen once. The material sequenced was peripheral blood. The receptors shown here come from a man in his fifties with acute or convalescent COVID-19.

The sample holds one count of this clone. The V gene is TRBV28, the J gene TRBJ2-4; a possible D gene is TRBD2 (6 bases). The CDR3 sequence is 15 residues long. Trimming cost V 5 bases and J 8 bases, with 19 bases left between them. Germline V gene lookup returns CDR1 MDHEN and CDR2 SYDVKM. CDR3 region: CASSRRRAGTDIQYF. In DNA form, the CDR3 reads TGTGCCAGCAGTCGGCGGAGGGCCGGAACGGACATTCAGTACTTC.

V usage is TRBV28 and J usage is TRBJ2-4; 8 positions agree with TRBD1. Germline V gene data show CDR1 as MDHEN and CDR2 as SYDVKM. The V gene end was trimmed by 6 bases and the J gene end by 6 bases; junction bases not matched to a gene: 7. This CDR3 has 14 amino acids. The CDR3 sequence is CASSPDRGLNIQYF. CDR3 DNA sequence: TGTGCCAGCAGCCCAGACAGGGGCCTAAACATTCAGTACTTC.

This chain links TRBV15 with TRBJ2-7; D remains ambiguous. Germline values: CDR1 LNHNV, CDR2 YYDKDF (reference sequence). The CDR3 length is 13 residues. V was trimmed by 0 bases and J by 4 bases, leaving 7 bases between them. This CDR3 is CATSRDFRYEQYF. The CDR3 nucleotides are TGTGCCACCAGCAGAGACTTCAGGTACGAGCAGTACTTC.

This clone was seen a single time. The chain carries TRBV5-1 and TRBJ2-3; 7 bases match TRBD2. V was clipped by 7 bases and J by 5 bases; unmatched bases: 10. Germline CDR1 reads SGHRS; CDR2 reads YFSETQ. The CDR3 has 14 residues. This CDR3 is CASGSGLGGDTQYF. For the CDR3, the DNA is TGCGCCAGCGGGTCAGGACTAGGCGGAGATACGCAGTATTTT.

The rearrangement uses TRBV4-1 and TRBJ2-3, with a tentative D call TRBD1 (5 bases). Germline CDR1 MGHRA, CDR2 YSYEKL. The CDR3 runs 14 residues. V dropped 1 base and J dropped 5 bases, with 10 bases sitting between them. Written as DNA, the CDR3 is TGCGCCAGCAGCCAAGGGGCAAGGGGAGATACGCAGTATTTT. Its translation is CASSQGARGDTQYF.

The chain couples TRBV14 to TRBJ2-3; 8 positions agree with TRBD2. Trimming took 4 bases from V and 3 from J; bases not matched to a gene: 9. Germline V CDR1 and CDR2: SGHDN, FVKESK. CDR3 length equals 16 residues. CDR3 coding DNA: TGTGCCAGCAGCCCGCGGGGGGCAGTCGGAACAGATACGCAGTATTTT. The encoded protein is CASSPRGAVGTDTQYF.

The CDR3 protein is CASSLTVNTIYF. The CDR3 region has the DNA TGTGCCAGCAGTTTGACAGTAAACACCATATATTTT. The V gene is TRBV28, the J gene TRBJ1-3, with D perhaps TRBD1 (5 bases). V lost 3 bases and J lost 6, with 6 bases in between. Per the germline V gene, CDR1 is MDHEN and CDR2 is SYDVKM. The CDR3 spans 12 residues.

The chain employs TRBV7-9 and TRBJ1-5; D ambiguous. CDR3 length equals 12 residues. Germline CDR1 and CDR2: SEHNR and FQNEAQ (reference sequence). Between the trimmed V and J ends, which lost 2 bases and 5 bases, there was a span of 4 bases. CDR3 nucleotide sequence: TGTGCCAGCAGCTTATTAGATCAGCCCCAGCATTTT. Translating gives CASSLLDQPQHF.

Only one count was recorded for this clone. The chain uses TRBV9 and TRBJ1-1, with D perhaps TRBD1 (6 bases). Germline values: CDR1 SGDLS, CDR2 YYNGEE. The CDR3 runs 14 residues. The V end was cut by 4 bases, the J end by 2 bases, with 12 bases between. This CDR3 reads CASSPRTANTEAFF. The CDR3 DNA reads TGTGCCAGCAGCCCCCGGACAGCCAACACTGAAGCTTTCTTT.

This clone was seen once. The chain joins TRBV27 to TRBJ1-5; maybe TRBD1 (5 bases). CDR1 is MNHEY and CDR2 is SMNVEV in the germline V gene (reference sequence). CDR3 length: 12 amino acids. The germline V and J ends were trimmed by 3 bases and 6 bases, with 6 bases remaining between them. CDR3 region: CASSLGGQPQHF. CDR3 DNA sequence: TGTGCCAGCAGTTTGGGGGGTCAGCCCCAGCATTTT.

The chain joins TRBV28 to TRBJ2-7, with D perhaps TRBD1 (5 bases). CDR1 MDHEN and CDR2 SYDVKM come from the germline V gene. V lost 5 bases to trimming and J lost 0 bases, with 14 bases between them. The CDR3 length is 15 residues. Written as DNA, the CDR3 is TGTGCCAGCAGTACAGGCGGAGCGAGCTCCTACGAGCAGTACTTC. It yields the protein CASSTGGASSYEQYF.

V gene TRBV7-2 combines with J gene TRBJ2-7, with 9 bases fitting TRBD1. The CDR3 has 16 amino acids. CDR1 is SGHTA, CDR2 FQGNSA, per germline. The J segment lost 0 bases and the V segment lost 3 bases, leaving 6 bases of the junction unmatched. The CDR3 nucleotides read TGTGCCAGCAGCTTCACCGGGACAGGGTTCTCCTACGAGCAGTACTTC. Amino acids: CASSFTGTGFSYEQYF.

The genes are TRBV5-5 and TRBJ2-7; 7 bases fit TRBD1. CDR1 and CDR2 (germline): SGHKS, YYEKEE (reference sequence). The CDR3 is 14 residues long. V gave up 4 bases and J gave up 2 bases; unmatched junction bases: 6. CDR3 DNA: TGTGCCAGCAGCCCGAGACAGGGACCCTACGAGCAGTACTTC. It is translated as CASSPRQGPYEQYF.

This clone was recorded only once. The chain is built from TRBV25-1 and TRBJ2-2; maybe TRBD1 (8 bases). This CDR3 is built from 13 residues. V was clipped by 6 bases and J by 5 bases, with 10 bases between them. Germline CDR1 MGHDK, CDR2 SYGVNS. CDR3 residues: CASRQGGTGELFF. In DNA, the CDR3 is TGTGCCAGCAGACAGGGGGGGACCGGGGAGCTGTTTTTT.

V usage is TRBV7-8 and J usage is TRBJ2-1, with 8 positions matching TRBD2. J lost 4 bases, V lost 5 bases, and 16 bases had no gene match. Per the germline V gene, CDR1 is SGHVS and CDR2 is FQNEAQ. CDR3 length: 18 residues. CDR3 nucleotide sequence: TGTGCCAGCAGCCTCGGTGGTAGCGGGACGTTCAAGTACAATGAGCAGTTCTTC. It codes for CASSLGGSGTFKYNEQFF.

The chain recombines TRBV19 with TRBJ2-2; weak D call: TRBD2 (6 bases). The CDR3 runs 15 residues. Germline values: CDR1 LNHDA, CDR2 SQIVND (reference sequence). V was shortened by 5 bases and J by 2 bases, with 12 bases between the two germline ends. DNA for the CDR3: TGTGCCAGTAGTCGGGGTAGCGGCAACACCGGGGAGCTGTTTTTT. It encodes CASSRGSGNTGELFF. Filled out from reference TRBV19 and TRBJ2-2, the complete variable domain reads DGGITQSPKYLFRKEGQNVTLSCEQNLNHDAMYWYRQDPGQGLRLIYYSQIVNDFQKGDIAEGYSVSREKKESFPLTVTSAQKNPTAFYLCASSRGSGNTGELFFGEGSRLTVL.

The chain links TRBV5-4 to TRBJ2-4; 9 bases agree with TRBD1. CDR1 is SGHNT and CDR2 is YYREEE in the germline V gene (reference sequence). The CDR3 is 15 amino acids. The V and J ends lost 5 bases and 8 bases, in that order; junction bases with no gene match: 11. The CDR3 coding sequence is TGTGCCAGCAGTTCCGCGGACAGGGGTGGGTACATTCAGTACTTC. This gives the protein CASSSADRGGYIQYF.

A single count supports this clone. This chain connects TRBV5-5 to TRBJ2-7; 10 bases map to TRBD2. Germline values: CDR1 SGHKS, CDR2 YYEKEE (reference sequence). The CDR3 contains 15 residues. The trim removed 4 bases at V and 0 bases at J, leaving 4 bases unmatched. This chain's CDR3 is CASSPGLASSYEQYF. Written as DNA, the CDR3 is TGTGCCAGCAGCCCGGGACTAGCGTCCTCCTACGAGCAGTACTTC.

V is TRBV5-1 and J is TRBJ2-1; tentatively, D is TRBD1 (5 bases). Germline assignment: CDR1 SGHRS and CDR2 YFSETQ. The CDR3 sequence is 12 residues long. V was shortened by 4 bases and J by 6 bases, with 8 bases between the two germline ends. The CDR3 loop is CASSQGSNEQFF. Here the CDR3 DNA reads TGCGCCAGCAGCCAGGGTTCCAATGAGCAGTTCTTC.

CDR3 protein: CASSGTSGRAGEQFF. The CDR3 coding sequence is TGTGCCAGCAGTGGGACTAGCGGGAGGGCGGGGGAGCAGTTCTTC. The chain employs TRBV2 and TRBJ2-1; TRBD2 matches 15 bases. Losses at the gene ends were 4 bases for V and 10 bases for J; bases not matched to a gene: 5. This CDR3 is 15 amino acids long. CDR1 and CDR2 from the germline V gene are SNHLY and FYNNEI.

This sequence joins TRBV9 and TRBJ2-3; weak D call: TRBD1 (5 bases). Germline V gene sequence: CDR1 SGDLS, CDR2 YYNGEE. This CDR3 has 14 residues. V was clipped by 0 bases and J by 5 bases, with 10 bases between them. The CDR3: CASSVGGSQDTQYF. The CDR3 DNA sequence: TGTGCCAGCAGCGTAGGGGGCAGCCAAGATACGCAGTATTTT.

This chain joins TRBV7-2 and TRBJ2-7; weak D call: TRBD1 (6 bases). This CDR3 spans 16 amino acids. V was shortened by 1 base and J by 7 bases, with 20 bases between the two germline ends. Germline V CDR1 and CDR2: SGHTA, FQGNSA. In DNA form, the CDR3 reads TGTGCCAGCAGCTTAGAATCGTTCAGGGGCCCTCGAGAGCAGTACTTC. Amino acids: CASSLESFRGPREQYF.

V gene TRBV6-5 combines with J gene TRBJ2-2; D gene uncertain. Germline V gene sequence: CDR1 MNHEY, CDR2 SVGAGI. Trimming shortened V by 6 bases and J by 2 bases, and 4 bases separated the two germline ends. The CDR3 is made up of 12 amino acids. CDR3 DNA: TGTGCCAGCAGCCTAAACACCGGGGAGCTGTTTTTT. This translates into CASSLNTGELFF.